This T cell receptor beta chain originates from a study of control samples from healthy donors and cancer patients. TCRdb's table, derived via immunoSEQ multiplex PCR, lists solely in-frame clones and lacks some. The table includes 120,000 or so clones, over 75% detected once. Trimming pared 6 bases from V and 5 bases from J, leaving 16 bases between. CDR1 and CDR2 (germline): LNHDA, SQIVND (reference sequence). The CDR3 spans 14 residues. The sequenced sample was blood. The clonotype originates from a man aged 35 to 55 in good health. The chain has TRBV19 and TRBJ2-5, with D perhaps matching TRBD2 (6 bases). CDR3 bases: TGTGCCAGTAGCCTCCTGCGGGGTAGTGAGACCCAGTACTTC. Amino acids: CASSLLRGSETQYF.